Here is one TCR beta chain with its context. Employing constant-segment primers, 5'RACE generated TCR alpha and TCR beta cDNA libraries bearing sample barcodes and UMIs. TCRdb re-called the 5' RACE reads through MiXCR, storing one row per CDR3 protein. The table has more than 150,000 distinct CDR3 sequences, 20% to 25% seen once. The record originates from a study of T-cell memory formation after mild COVID-19. V was pared by 7 bases and J by 7 bases, with 14 bases between. The CDR3 spans 13 residues. Germline assignment: CDR1 SGHTA and CDR2 FQGNSA. The rearrangement joins TRBV7-2 to TRBJ2-4; TRBD1 or TRBD2 may be the D gene (5 bases each). The source is an adult woman who had mild COVID-19 (a few samples of this study predate the infection). Cell type and time point are not known. Sample: PBMCs or a T cell subset sorted from them (not recorded which). In DNA form, the CDR3 reads TGTGCCAGCACCATAGGAAGGGACAACATTCAGTACTTC. This codes for CASTIGRDNIQYF.